The sequence of this TCR beta chain was determined in a study of prognosis after radiotherapy for stage I lung cancer. Study summary: Patients in the cohort never received concurrent therapy with stereotactic body radiotherapy.

This CDR3 is 13 amino acids long. Germline V gene lookup returns CDR1 SNHLY and CDR2 FYNNEI. V was trimmed by 2 bases and J by 3 bases, leaving 5 bases between them. Genomic DNA served as the source from which two-round multiplex PCR generated TCR beta CDR3 amplicons. Primers specific to each TRBV and TRBJ gene drove first-round PCR. Universal primers were what the second PCR round relied on. MiXCR, run by TCRdb on the multiplex PCR reads, gives a single entry per CDR3 protein. The sample has 27,000 or so distinct CDR3 sequences, around 38% seen once. This clonotype was recorded many times. This specimen consisted of PBMCs, obtained before or after stereotactic body radiation therapy (not recorded which). The genes are TRBV2 and TRBJ1-5; no definite D call. The receptor comes from a donor at least 50 years old with non-small cell lung cancer. The CDR3 region has the DNA TGTGCCAGCAGTGAACAGGTCAATCAGCCCCAGCATTTT. Translation: CASSEQVNQPQHF.